This entry concerns a single T cell receptor (beta chain). This entry is derived from a study of blood T cell repertoires in COVID-19. The CDR3 length is 15 residues. With 6 bases clipped from V and 0 bases from J, the junction kept 4 bases outside the gene matches. Germline V gene sequence: CDR1 SNHLY, CDR2 FYNNEI. TCRdb's table, derived via immunoSEQ multiplex PCR, lists solely in-frame clones and lacks some. The sample includes 250,000 to 350,000 clones, almost 90% seen only once; the top ten take 2.5% to 3%. The chain uses TRBV2 and TRBJ2-2, with 7 bases identical to TRBD1. The sequenced sample was peripheral blood. The origin of this receptor is a young woman with COVID-19, enrolled during active disease. The CDR3 DNA reads as TGTGCCAGCAGGTCCGGGACAGCGAACACCGGGGAGCTGTTTTTT. Translation: CASRSGTANTGELFF.